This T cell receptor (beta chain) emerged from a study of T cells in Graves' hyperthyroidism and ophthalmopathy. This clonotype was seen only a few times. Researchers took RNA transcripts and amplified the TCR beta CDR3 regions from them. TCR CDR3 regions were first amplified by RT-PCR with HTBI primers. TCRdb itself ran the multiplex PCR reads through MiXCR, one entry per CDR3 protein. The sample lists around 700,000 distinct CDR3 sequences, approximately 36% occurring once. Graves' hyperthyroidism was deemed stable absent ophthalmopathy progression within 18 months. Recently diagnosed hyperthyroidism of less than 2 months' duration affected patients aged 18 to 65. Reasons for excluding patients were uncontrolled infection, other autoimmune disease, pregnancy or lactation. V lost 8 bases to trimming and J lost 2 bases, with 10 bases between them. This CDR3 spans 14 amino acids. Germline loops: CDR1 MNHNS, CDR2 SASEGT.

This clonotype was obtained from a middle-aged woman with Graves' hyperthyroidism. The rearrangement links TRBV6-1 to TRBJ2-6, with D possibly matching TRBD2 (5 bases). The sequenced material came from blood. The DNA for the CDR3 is TGTGCCAGCCTAGGCGGGCCTGGGGCCAACGTCCTGACTTTC. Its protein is CASLGGPGANVLTF.